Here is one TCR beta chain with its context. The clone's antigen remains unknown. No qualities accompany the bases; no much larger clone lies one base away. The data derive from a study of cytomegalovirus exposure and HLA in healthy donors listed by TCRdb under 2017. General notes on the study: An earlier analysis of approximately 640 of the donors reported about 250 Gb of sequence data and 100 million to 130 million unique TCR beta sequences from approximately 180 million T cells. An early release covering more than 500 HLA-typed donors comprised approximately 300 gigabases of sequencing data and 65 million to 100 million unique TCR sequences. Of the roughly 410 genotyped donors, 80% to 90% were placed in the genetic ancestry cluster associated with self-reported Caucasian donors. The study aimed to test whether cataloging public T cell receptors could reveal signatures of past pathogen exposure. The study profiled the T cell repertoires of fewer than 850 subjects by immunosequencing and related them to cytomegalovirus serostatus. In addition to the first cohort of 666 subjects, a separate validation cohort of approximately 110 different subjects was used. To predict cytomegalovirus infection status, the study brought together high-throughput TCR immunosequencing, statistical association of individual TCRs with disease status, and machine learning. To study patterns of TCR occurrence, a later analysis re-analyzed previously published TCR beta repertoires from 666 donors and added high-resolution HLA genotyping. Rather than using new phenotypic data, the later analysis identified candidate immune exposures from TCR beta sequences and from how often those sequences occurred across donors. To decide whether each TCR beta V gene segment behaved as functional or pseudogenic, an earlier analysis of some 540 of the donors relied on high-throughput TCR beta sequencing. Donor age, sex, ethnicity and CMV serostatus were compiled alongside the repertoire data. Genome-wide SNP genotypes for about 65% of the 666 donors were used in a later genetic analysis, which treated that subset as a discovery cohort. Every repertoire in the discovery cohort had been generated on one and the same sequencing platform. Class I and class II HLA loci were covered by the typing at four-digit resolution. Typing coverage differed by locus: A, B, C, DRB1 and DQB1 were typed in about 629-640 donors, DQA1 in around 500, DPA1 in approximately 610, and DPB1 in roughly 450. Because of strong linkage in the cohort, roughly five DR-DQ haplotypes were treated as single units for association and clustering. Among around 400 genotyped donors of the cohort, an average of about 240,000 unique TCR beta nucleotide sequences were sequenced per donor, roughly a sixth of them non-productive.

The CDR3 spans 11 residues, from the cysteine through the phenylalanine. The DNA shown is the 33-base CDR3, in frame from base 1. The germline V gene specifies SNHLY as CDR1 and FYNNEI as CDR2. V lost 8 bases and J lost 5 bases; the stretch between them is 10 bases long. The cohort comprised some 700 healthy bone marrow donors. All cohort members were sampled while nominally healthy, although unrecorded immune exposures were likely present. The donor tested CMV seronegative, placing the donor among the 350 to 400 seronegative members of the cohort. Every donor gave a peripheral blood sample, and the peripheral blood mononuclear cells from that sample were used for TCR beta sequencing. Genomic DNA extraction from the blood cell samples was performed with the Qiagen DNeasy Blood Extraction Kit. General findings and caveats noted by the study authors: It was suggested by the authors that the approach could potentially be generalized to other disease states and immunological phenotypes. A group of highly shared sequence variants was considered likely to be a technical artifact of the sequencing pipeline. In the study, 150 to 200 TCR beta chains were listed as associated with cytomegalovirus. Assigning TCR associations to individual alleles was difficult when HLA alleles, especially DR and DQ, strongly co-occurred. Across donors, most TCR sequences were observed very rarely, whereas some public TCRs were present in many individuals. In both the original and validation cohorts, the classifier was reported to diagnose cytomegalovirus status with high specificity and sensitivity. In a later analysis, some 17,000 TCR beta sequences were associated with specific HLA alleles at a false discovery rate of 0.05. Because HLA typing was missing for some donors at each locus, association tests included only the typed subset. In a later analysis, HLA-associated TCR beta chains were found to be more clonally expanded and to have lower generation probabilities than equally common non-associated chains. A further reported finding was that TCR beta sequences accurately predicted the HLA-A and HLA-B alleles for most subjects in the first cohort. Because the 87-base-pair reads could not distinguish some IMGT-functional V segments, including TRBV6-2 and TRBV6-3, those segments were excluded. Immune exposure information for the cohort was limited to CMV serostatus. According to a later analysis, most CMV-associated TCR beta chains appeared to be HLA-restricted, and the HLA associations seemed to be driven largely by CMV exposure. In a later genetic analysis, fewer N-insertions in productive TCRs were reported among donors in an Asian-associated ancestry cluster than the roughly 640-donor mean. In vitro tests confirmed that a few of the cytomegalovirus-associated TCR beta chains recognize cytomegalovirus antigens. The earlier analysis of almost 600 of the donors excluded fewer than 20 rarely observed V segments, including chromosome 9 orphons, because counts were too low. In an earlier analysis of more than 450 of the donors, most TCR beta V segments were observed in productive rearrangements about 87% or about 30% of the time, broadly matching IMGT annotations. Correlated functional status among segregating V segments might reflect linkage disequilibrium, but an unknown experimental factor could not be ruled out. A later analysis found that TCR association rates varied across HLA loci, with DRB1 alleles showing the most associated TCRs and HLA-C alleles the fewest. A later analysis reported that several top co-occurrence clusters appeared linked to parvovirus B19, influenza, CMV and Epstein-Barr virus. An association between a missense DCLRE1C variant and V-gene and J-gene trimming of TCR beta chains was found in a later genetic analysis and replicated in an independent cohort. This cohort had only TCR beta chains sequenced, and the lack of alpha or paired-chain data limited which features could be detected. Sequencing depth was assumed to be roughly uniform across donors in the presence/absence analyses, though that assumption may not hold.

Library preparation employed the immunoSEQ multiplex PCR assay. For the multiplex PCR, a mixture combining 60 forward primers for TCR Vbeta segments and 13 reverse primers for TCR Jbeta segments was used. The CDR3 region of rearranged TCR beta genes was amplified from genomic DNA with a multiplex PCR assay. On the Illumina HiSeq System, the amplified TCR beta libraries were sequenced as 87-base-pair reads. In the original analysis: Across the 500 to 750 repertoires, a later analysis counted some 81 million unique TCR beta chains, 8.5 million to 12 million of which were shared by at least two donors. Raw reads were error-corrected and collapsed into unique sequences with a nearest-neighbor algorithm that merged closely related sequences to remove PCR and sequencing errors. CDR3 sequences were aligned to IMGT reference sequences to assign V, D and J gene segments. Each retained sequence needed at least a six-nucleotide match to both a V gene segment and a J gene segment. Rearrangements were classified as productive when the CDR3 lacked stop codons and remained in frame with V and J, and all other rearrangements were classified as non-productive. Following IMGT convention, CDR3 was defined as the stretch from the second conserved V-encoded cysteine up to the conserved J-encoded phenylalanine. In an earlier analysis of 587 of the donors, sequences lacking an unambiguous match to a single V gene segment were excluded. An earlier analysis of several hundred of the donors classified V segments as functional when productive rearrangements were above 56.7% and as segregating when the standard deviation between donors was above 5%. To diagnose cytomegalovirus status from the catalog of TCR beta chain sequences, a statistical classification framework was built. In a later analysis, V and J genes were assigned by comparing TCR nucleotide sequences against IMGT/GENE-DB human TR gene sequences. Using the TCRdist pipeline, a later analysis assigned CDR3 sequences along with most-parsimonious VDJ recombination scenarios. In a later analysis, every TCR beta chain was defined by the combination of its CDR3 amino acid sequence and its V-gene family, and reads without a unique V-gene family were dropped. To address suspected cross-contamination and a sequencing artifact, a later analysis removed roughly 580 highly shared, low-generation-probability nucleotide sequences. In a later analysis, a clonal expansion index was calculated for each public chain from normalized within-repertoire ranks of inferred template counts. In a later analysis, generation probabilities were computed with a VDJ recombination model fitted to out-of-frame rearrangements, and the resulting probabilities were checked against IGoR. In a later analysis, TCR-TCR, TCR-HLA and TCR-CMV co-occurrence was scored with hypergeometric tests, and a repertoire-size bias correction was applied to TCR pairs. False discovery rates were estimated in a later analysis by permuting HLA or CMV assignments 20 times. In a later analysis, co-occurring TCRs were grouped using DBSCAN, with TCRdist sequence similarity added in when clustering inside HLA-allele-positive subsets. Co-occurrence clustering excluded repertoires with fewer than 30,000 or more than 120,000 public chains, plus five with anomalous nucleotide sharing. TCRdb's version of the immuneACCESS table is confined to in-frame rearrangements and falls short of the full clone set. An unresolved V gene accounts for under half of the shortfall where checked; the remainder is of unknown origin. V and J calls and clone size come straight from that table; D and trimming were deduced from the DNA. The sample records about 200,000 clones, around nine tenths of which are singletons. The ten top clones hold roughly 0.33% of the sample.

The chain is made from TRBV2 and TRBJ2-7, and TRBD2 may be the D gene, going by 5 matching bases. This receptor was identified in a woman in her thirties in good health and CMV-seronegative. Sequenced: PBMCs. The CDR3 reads CASGGSHEQYF. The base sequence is TGTGCCAGCGGAGGCTCTCACGAGCAGTACTTC.